Below, 23 T cell receptor beta chains from the same sample are listed, as sequenced in a study of T cells in Graves' hyperthyroidism and ophthalmopathy. Researchers took RNA transcripts and amplified the TCR beta CDR3 regions from them. The TCR CDR3 was amplified in a first-round RT-PCR using the HTBI primer set. TCRdb re-called the multiplex PCR reads through MiXCR, storing one row per CDR3 protein. The sample records hundreds of thousands of distinct CDR3 sequences, 14% being singletons. The specimen sequenced was blood. Receptor source: a woman between 18 and 30 years old with Graves' hyperthyroidism.

This clonotype was seen only a few times. The rearrangement links TRBV20-1 to TRBJ2-7; 9 bases are a match to TRBD1. The CDR3 has 17 residues. V shed 3 bases and J 1 base; nucleotides not matched to a gene: 13. Germline lookup yields CDR1 DFQATT and CDR2 SNEGSKA (reference sequence). CDR3 amino acids: CSASIFTGTGPSYEQYF. Written as DNA, the CDR3 is TGCAGTGCTAGTATCTTTACCGGGACAGGGCCTTCCTACGAGCAGTACTTC.

This clonotype was seen a few times. This chain links TRBV11-3 with TRBJ2-7; 9 bases map to TRBD2. Trimming removed 0 bases from V and 3 bases from J; junction bases left unmatched: 9. CDR3 size: 17 residues. Germline lookup yields CDR1 SGHNT and CDR2 YENEEA. The CDR3 DNA sequence: TGTGCCAGCAGCTTAGATCGGGCTAGCGGGACCTACTACGAGCAGTACTTC. Protein product: CASSLDRASGTYYEQYF. Full variable domain (outside the CDR3, taken from reference TRBV11-3 and TRBJ2-7): EAGVVQSPRYKIIEKKQPVAFWCNPISGHNTLYWYLQNLGQGPELLIRYENEEAVDDSQLPKDRFSAERLKGVDSTLKIQPAELGDSAVYLCASSLDRASGTYYEQYFGPGTRLTVT.

This clonotype was seen at least ten times. V usage is TRBV28 and J usage is TRBJ2-7, with D perhaps matching TRBD1 (6 bases). The CDR3 length is 18 residues. V was pared by 3 bases and J by 3 bases, with 24 bases between. Looked up from germline, CDR1 is MDHEN and CDR2 is SYDVKM. The CDR3, as DNA: TGTGCCAGCAGTTTTTGGGACATCCGGGCGCAGGCTCTCTACGAGCAGTACTTC. Its protein is CASSFWDIRAQALYEQYF.

The table lists this clonotype with many counts. V and J are TRBV30 and TRBJ1-1, with 9 bases fitting TRBD1. J was trimmed by 1 base and V by 1 base; bases with no gene match: 7. The germline V gene encodes CDR1 GTSNPN and CDR2 SVGIG (reference sequence). CDR3 length equals 16 residues. The CDR3, as DNA: TGTGCCTGGAGTGGAGGGACAGGGCCACCGAACACTGAAGCTTTCTTT. It encodes CAWSGGTGPPNTEAFF.

Note on this clonotype: The CDR3 does not end in the conserved phenylalanine or tryptophan, so this is likely a read error. The chain is built from TRBV29-1 and TRBJ2-7; D gene unclear. Germline loops: CDR1 SQVTM, CDR2 ANQGSEA. Trimming cost V 7 bases and J 1 base, with 8 bases left between them. The CDR3 is 11 amino acids. CDR3 in amino acids: CSGLDSYEQYL. DNA of the CDR3: TGCAGCGGCCTCGATTCCTACGAGCAGTACTTA.

This clonotype showed up many times. This chain uses TRBV7-9 with TRBJ1-5; D remains ambiguous. The V end was cut by 5 bases, the J end by 2 bases, with 16 bases between. The CDR3 is 16 amino acids. CDR1 and CDR2 from the germline V gene are SEHNR and FQNEAQ (reference sequence). The CDR3 protein is CASSSSRHSRNQPQHF. DNA for the CDR3: TGTGCCAGCAGCAGTAGTCGACATAGTCGCAATCAGCCCCAGCATTTT.

The V gene is TRBV3-1, the J gene TRBJ1-2; D gene unclear. V was trimmed by 0 bases and J by 0 bases, leaving 11 bases between them. CDR1 is LGHDT, CDR2 YNNKEL, per germline (reference sequence). CDR3 size: 16 residues. The CDR3 spells CASSQDDGIPNYGYTF. The DNA for the CDR3 is TGTGCCAGCAGCCAAGATGACGGGATCCCTAACTATGGCTACACCTTC.

The table lists this clonotype with a few counts. The chain joins TRBV4-3 to TRBJ2-2; 8 positions match TRBD1. CDR1 and CDR2 from the germline V gene are LGHNA and YSLEER. V lost 5 bases and J lost 6; bases outside the gene matches: 5. The CDR3 length is 14 residues. The chain's CDR3 is CASSIRGRPGELFF. The CDR3, as DNA: TGCGCCAGCAGCATCAGGGGGCGACCCGGGGAGCTGTTTTTT.

In its sample, this clonotype was seen a few times. The V and J genes are TRBV7-2 and TRBJ2-1; unclear D gene. V was cut by 1 base and J by 6 bases, with 4 bases left in between. Per the germline V gene, CDR1 is SGHTA and CDR2 is FQGNSA. CDR3 size: 12 residues. The CDR3: CASSLVINEQFF. The CDR3 bases are TGTGCCAGCAGCTTAGTAATCAATGAGCAGTTCTTC. Complete variable domain (other parts from reference TRBV7-2 and TRBJ2-1): GAGVSQSPSNKVTEKGKDVELRCDPISGHTALYWYRQSLGQGLEFLIYFQGNSAPDKSGLPSDRFSAERTGGSVSTLTIQRTQQEDSAVYLCASSLVINEQFFGPGTRLTVL.

This rearrangement joins TRBV19 to TRBJ1-4; D gene ambiguous. This CDR3 region has 15 residues. Germline assignment: CDR1 LNHDA and CDR2 SQIVND (reference sequence). V gave up 3 bases and J gave up 4 bases, with 12 bases separating them. For the CDR3, the DNA is TGTGCCAGTAGTATTTCCACCCGGTATAATGAAAAACTGTTTTTT. It codes for CASSISTRYNEKLFF.

This clonotype was detected many times. This chain links TRBV6-1 with TRBJ1-1, with TRBD1 identical over 9 bases. V lost 5 bases and J lost 4; bases outside the gene matches: 8. Germline CDR1 reads MNHNS; CDR2 reads SASEGT. The CDR3 is made up of 15 amino acids. This chain's CDR3 is CASSRTGGVGTEAFF. In DNA, the CDR3 is TGTGCCAGCAGTAGAACAGGGGGCGTGGGCACTGAAGCTTTCTTT.

This clonotype showed up many times. The chain has TRBV12-5 and TRBJ1-1; 7 bases match TRBD1. V lost 1 base and J lost 5; bases outside the gene matches: 4. CDR3 length: 14 residues. CDR1 and CDR2 from the germline V gene are LGHNT and FRNRAP. CDR3 DNA sequence: TGTGCTAGTGGTTTGGGTCAGGGGGAGACTGAAGCTTTCTTT. Protein product: CASGLGQGETEAFF.

The V gene is TRBV29-1, the J gene TRBJ2-4; D may be TRBD2 (6 bases). The germline V and J ends were trimmed by 7 bases and 3 bases, with 16 bases remaining between them. The length of the CDR3 is 14 residues. Germline V gives CDR1 SQVTM, CDR2 ANQGSEA. The CDR3 sequence is CSGLLGGSKNIQYF. CDR3 sequence (DNA): TGCAGCGGCCTACTCGGGGGAAGCAAAAACATTCAGTACTTC.

This clonotype was seen only a few times. The J gene is TRBJ2-1, the V gene TRBV19; the D gene is possibly TRBD2 (6 bases). Per the germline V gene, CDR1 is LNHDA and CDR2 is SQIVND (reference sequence). V was trimmed by 3 bases and J by 10 bases, leaving 16 bases between them. The CDR3 is 14 residues long. This chain's CDR3 is CASSIYGSPGEQFF. The CDR3 DNA reads as TGTGCCAGTAGTATCTACGGGAGTCCAGGGGAGCAGTTCTTC.

The rearrangement joins TRBV10-3 to TRBJ1-1; D uncertain. This CDR3 comprises 15 residues. Germline values: CDR1 ENHRY, CDR2 SYGVKD. The V and J ends lost 2 bases and 1 base respectively, with 11 bases between them. The CDR3 spells CAISEGPIRNTEAFF. The CDR3 DNA reads as TGTGCCATCAGTGAGGGTCCAATACGGAACACTGAAGCTTTCTTT.

This clonotype was recorded at least ten times. The chain links TRBV2 to TRBJ2-1, with a tentative D call TRBD2 (5 bases). CDR1 and CDR2 from the germline V gene are SNHLY and FYNNEI. This CDR3 spans 13 amino acids. V lost 6 bases and J lost 7, with 13 bases in between. Here the CDR3 DNA reads TGTGCCAGCAGCGGCGGGCCTGCTAATGAGCAGTTCTTC. It yields the protein CASSGGPANEQFF.

The rearrangement links TRBV2 to TRBJ2-7; D perhaps matches TRBD1 (5 bases). Germline CDR1 is SNHLY and CDR2 is FYNNEI. The CDR3 sequence is 12 residues long. Between the trimmed V and J ends, which lost 10 bases and 0 bases, there was a span of 10 bases. CDR3 protein: CAIIQGSYEQYF. DNA of the CDR3: TGTGCCATCATCCAGGGCTCCTACGAGCAGTACTTC.

In this sample, this clonotype turned up many times. The chain recombines TRBV27 with TRBJ2-1, with 10 bases that match TRBD2. Losses at the gene ends were 3 bases for V and 8 bases for J; bases not matched to a gene: 7. In germline, CDR1 is MNHEY, CDR2 SMNVEV (reference sequence). The CDR3 is 15 residues long. CDR3 region: CASSLGLANWDEQFF. DNA of the CDR3: TGTGCCAGCAGTTTGGGACTAGCGAACTGGGATGAGCAGTTCTTC.

This clonotype was observed a handful of times. The chain is built from TRBV18 and TRBJ2-7; maybe TRBD1 (5 bases). The V and J ends lost 3 bases and 5 bases respectively, with 17 bases between them. The CDR3 contains 15 residues. In germline, CDR1 is KGHSH, CDR2 LQKENI. This chain's CDR3 is CASSPNVAGIDEQYF. In DNA, the CDR3 is TGTGCCAGCTCACCGAATGTTGCAGGGATCGACGAGCAGTACTTC.

There are many counts of this clonotype. CDR3 DNA sequence: TGTGCCAGCAGTGAGAGAACAGGGTACACGTACGAGCAGTACTTC. Translation gives CASSERTGYTYEQYF. The chain combines TRBV2 with TRBJ2-7; maybe TRBD1 (6 bases). Trimming cost V 3 bases and J 4 bases, with 16 bases left between them. The CDR3 has 15 residues. Germline V gene data show CDR1 as SNHLY and CDR2 as FYNNEI.

This chain uses TRBV20-1 with TRBJ2-2; TRBD2 is a possible D gene (5 bases). Germline V gene sequence: CDR1 DFQATT, CDR2 SNEGSKA (reference sequence). V was clipped by 3 bases and J by 4 bases, with 12 bases between them. The CDR3 has 14 residues. In DNA, the CDR3 is TGCAGTGCTAGTTGGAGTAGCGCCACCGGGGAGCTGTTTTTT. This gives the protein CSASWSSATGELFF.

This chain uses TRBV18 with TRBJ2-2; perhaps TRBD2 as D (5 bases). This CDR3 spans 15 amino acids. CDR1 KGHSH and CDR2 LQKENI come from the germline V gene. V dropped 3 bases and J dropped 2 bases, with 10 bases sitting between them. CDR3 amino acids: CASSPLDSNTGELFF. In DNA form, the CDR3 reads TGTGCCAGCTCACCGTTGGACTCAAACACCGGGGAGCTGTTTTTT. Combining the CDR3 with reference TRBV18 and TRBJ2-2 gives the whole variable domain NAGVMQNPRHLVRRRGQEARLRCSPMKGHSHVYWYRQLPEEGLKFMVYLQKENIIDESGMPKERFSAEFPKEGPSILRIQQVVRGDSAAYFCASSPLDSNTGELFFGEGSRLTVL.

The chain links TRBV20-1 to TRBJ1-2; D unresolved. In germline, CDR1 is DFQATT, CDR2 SNEGSKA (reference sequence). The V gene lost 6 bases and the J gene lost 8 bases, with 22 bases spanning the gap. The CDR3 extends over 14 amino acids. The DNA for the CDR3 is TGCAGTGCACGAGCGACTCTGACGTCTGGCGGCTACACCTTC. Translated, it gives CSARATLTSGGYTF.